This TCR beta chain was documented in a study of CD4+ T cells in melanoma. Germline assignment: CDR1 SGHTA and CDR2 FQGNSA. The CDR3 spans 15 residues. The V end lost 5 bases, the J end lost 0 bases, and 14 bases lay between the germline ends. Profiled with immunoSEQ multiplex PCR; TCRdb holds only in-frame clones, not every one. Of about 120,000 clones detected, about 92% appear once; the ten largest clones hold around 3.3%. V gene TRBV7-2 combines with J gene TRBJ2-7; D is possibly TRBD2 (5 bases). This TCR was recovered from a human donor with melanoma. Sequencing input: peripheral blood. For the CDR3, the DNA is TGTGCCAGCAGCCCCCGGGGTAGCGCCTCCTACGAGCAGTACTTC. Translated: CASSPRGSASYEQYF.